A single T cell receptor (beta chain) is shown here with its context. What it binds is not known. With 1 base removed from V and 1 base from J, the gap between germline ends came to 14 bases. Germline loops: CDR1 MNHNS, CDR2 SASEGT. The CDR3 spans 17 residues. Data came from immunoSEQ multiplex PCR; TCRdb stores just in-frame clones and leaves some out. Of several hundred clones in the sample, 20% to 25% were seen once. CFSE-labeled cells were stimulated with autologous monocytes plus recombinant SARS-CoV-2 spike or nucleoprotein. Input was around 500,000 cells per stimulated subset. The data stem from a study of CD4 T cell repertoires in COVID-19. Study-wide results and limits: Some SARS-CoV-2 clonotypes, between about 6 and 25%, recurred in SARS-CoV and/or HKU1 cultures. Sharing of several most expanded SARS-CoV-2-reactive clonotypes across memory subsets suggested intraclonal diversification.

The specimen comprised central memory CD4+ T cells, cultured in vitro, sampled after recovery from COVID-19. The gene calls are TRBV6-1 and TRBJ2-1; no clear D gene. This sequence was found in a human donor who had COVID-19. The CDR3 DNA is TGTGCCAGCAGTGAAGGTAATAGGGCCCTATCCTACAATGAGCAGTTCTTC. Translating it yields CASSEGNRALSYNEQFF.